The clone carrying this T cell receptor (beta chain) was observed a handful of times. What it binds is unknown. Preparing the TCRbeta library involved the use of unique molecular identifiers. TCRdb recomputed calls from the PCR reads with MiXCR, one row per CDR3 protein. The sample includes about a million distinct CDR3 sequences, under 30% of them seen just once. This record comes from a study of T-cell reconstitution after alpha-beta-depleted transplantation in children. The study, taken as a whole, reports: At day 60, the high TCRbeta diversity found in some patients originated from recipient T cells and thymic progenitors that had survived.

The germline gives CDR1 MDHEN, CDR2 SYDVKM. The CDR3 has 15 amino acids. V was trimmed by 3 bases and J by 1 base, leaving 13 bases between them. The material sequenced was PBMCs, mostly from graft donor cells, taken 360 days after TCRalphabeta/CD19-depleted stem cell transplant. The source is a boy under three years old who had a stem cell transplant for SCID, so the T cells may come from the graft donor. The chain recombines TRBV28 with TRBJ2-7; D may be TRBD1 (6 bases). In DNA form, the CDR3 reads TGTGCCAGCAGTTTCTTCCTGGGACAATCCTACGAGCAGTACTTC. Protein sequence: CASSFFLGQSYEQYF.